The rows below give T cell receptor beta chains drawn from one sample of a study of shared clonotypes between healthy human individuals. This table comes from immunoSEQ multiplex PCR, and its TCRdb copy is limited to in-frame clones, with some not included. The sample has roughly 1,500,000 clones; around 98.5% are singletons. Input material: naive CD4+ T cells sorted from blood. The receptors were sampled from a man between 25 and 39 years old in good health. Each CDR3 is given with its conserved first and last residue. The order of the fields is clone size, V gene, J gene, D gene, CDR3 protein, CDR3 DNA. A D gene is named only where the DNA matches it firmly. Not every row has a clone size; where given, it reads once, few, many or a size class.

size: NA; V: TRBV7-2; J: TRBJ2-5; D: TRBD1; CDR3: CASSFGDRDQETQYF; DNA: TGTGCCAGCAGCTTTGGTGACAGGGACCAAGAGACCCAGTACTTC
size: NA; V: TRBV5-4; J: TRBJ1-4; D: TRBD1; CDR3: CASSLTGVEEKLFF; DNA: TGTGCCAGCAGCTTGACAGGGGTAGAGGAAAAACTGTTTTTT
size: NA; V: TRBV7-2; J: TRBJ1-5; D: NA; CDR3: CASTRGVSGQPQHF; DNA: TGTGCCAGCACCCGGGGGGTCTCTGGTCAGCCCCAGCATTTT
size: NA; V: TRBV28; J: TRBJ2-7; D: NA; CDR3: CASSSGTEPYEQYF; DNA: TGTGCCAGCAGTTCTGGGACGGAACCCTACGAGCAGTACTTC
size: NA; V: TRBV27; J: TRBJ1-4; D: NA; CDR3: CASSLRGGSNEKLFF; DNA: TGTGCCAGCAGTTTACGGGGGGGGTCTAATGAAAAACTGTTTTTT
size: NA; V: TRBV7-6; J: TRBJ2-2; D: TRBD1; CDR3: CASSLNYRGSGELFF; DNA: TGTGCCAGCAGCTTGAATTACAGGGGCTCCGGGGAGCTGTTTTTT
size: NA; V: TRBV7-7; J: TRBJ2-2; D: TRBD2; CDR3: CASRDGRPKDTGELFF; DNA: TGTGCCAGCAGAGACGGGAGGCCAAAGGACACCGGGGAGCTGTTTTTT
size: NA; V: TRBV28; J: TRBJ1-5; D: TRBD1; CDR3: CASSGDSRYQPQHF; DNA: TGTGCCAGCAGTGGGGACAGCCGCTATCAGCCCCAGCATTTT
size: NA; V: TRBV18; J: TRBJ1-1; D: NA; CDR3: CASSPVKGGTEAFF; DNA: TGTGCCAGCTCACCAGTTAAGGGGGGCACTGAAGCTTTCTTT
size: NA; V: TRBV5-1; J: TRBJ2-2; D: TRBD1; CDR3: CASSFFGTGVDTGELFF; DNA: TGCGCCAGCAGCTTTTTTGGGACAGGGGTAGACACCGGGGAGCTGTTTTTT
size: NA; V: TRBV19; J: TRBJ2-7; D: NA; CDR3: CASSIGQGKFHEQYF; DNA: TGTGCCAGTAGTATAGGCCAGGGGAAGTTCCACGAGCAGTACTTC
size: once; V: TRBV28; J: TRBJ2-7; D: TRBD1; CDR3: CASSLFTGGPLGEQYF; DNA: TGTGCCAGCAGTTTATTCACAGGGGGGCCCTTAGGGGAGCAGTACTTC
size: NA; V: TRBV19; J: TRBJ2-3; D: TRBD2; CDR3: CASSMSGREDTQYF; DNA: TGTGCCAGTAGTATGTCGGGGCGGGAGGATACGCAGTATTTT
size: NA; V: TRBV11-2; J: TRBJ2-3; D: NA; CDR3: CASSLDGGLGSDTQYF; DNA: TGTGCCAGCAGCTTAGATGGGGGGCTAGGGTCAGATACGCAGTATTTT
size: NA; V: TRBV4-1; J: TRBJ2-2; D: NA; CDR3: CASSQENRVRSGELFF; DNA: TGCGCCAGCAGCCAAGAGAACAGGGTGAGGTCCGGGGAGCTGTTTTTT
size: NA; V: TRBV5-5; J: TRBJ2-7; D: NA; CDR3: CASSLGHPPLYEQYF; DNA: TGTGCCAGCAGCTTGGGACACCCTCCTCTCTACGAGCAGTACTTC
size: NA; V: TRBV5-1; J: TRBJ2-3; D: TRBD1; CDR3: CASSPGQGGSSSTDTQYF; DNA: TGCGCCAGCAGCCCGGGACAGGGCGGCTCCTCTAGCACAGATACGCAGTATTTT
size: NA; V: TRBV6-5; J: TRBJ2-2; D: TRBD1; CDR3: CASSRDRAVTGELFF; DNA: TGTGCCAGCAGCCGGGACAGGGCGGTCACCGGGGAGCTGTTTTTT
size: NA; V: TRBV10-3; J: TRBJ2-5; D: TRBD1; CDR3: CAISEGTGGETQYF; DNA: TGTGCCATCAGTGAGGGGACAGGGGGAGAGACCCAGTACTTC
size: NA; V: TRBV5-1; J: TRBJ2-1; D: NA; CDR3: CASSLDRVDEQFF; DNA: TGCGCCAGCAGCTTGGACAGGGTCGATGAGCAGTTCTTC
size: NA; V: TRBV28; J: TRBJ1-3; D: NA; CDR3: CASSLQGWSGNTIYF; DNA: TGTGCCAGCAGTTTACAGGGGTGGTCTGGAAACACCATATATTTT
size: NA; V: TRBV11-2; J: TRBJ2-7; D: NA; CDR3: CASSPHSGQGRVWQYF; DNA: TGTGCCAGCAGCCCGCACTCTGGGCAAGGGAGAGTATGGCAGTACTTC
size: NA; V: TRBV18; J: TRBJ2-2; D: NA; CDR3: CASSPPGNTVGTGELFF; DNA: TGTGCCAGCTCACCCCCGGGCAACACAGTTGGCACCGGGGAGCTGTTTTTT
size: once; V: TRBV5-1; J: TRBJ2-7; D: NA; CDR3: CASSLGGAPSYEQYF; DNA: TGCGCCAGCAGCTTGGGAGGCGCTCCGAGCTACGAGCAGTACTTC
size: NA; V: TRBV29-1; J: TRBJ1-3; D: NA; CDR3: CSVDSGNTIYF; DNA: TGCAGCGTTGATTCCGGGAACACCATATATTTT
size: once; V: TRBV5-4; J: TRBJ2-7; D: NA; CDR3: CASSFPDSSYEQYF; DNA: TGTGCCAGCAGCTTTCCCGATTCCTCCTACGAGCAGTACTTC
size: NA; V: TRBV7-2; J: TRBJ1-5; D: NA; CDR3: CASSLSAGVYQPQHF; DNA: TGTGCCAGCAGCTTATCGGCAGGGGTCTATCAGCCCCAGCATTTT
size: NA; V: TRBV9; J: TRBJ2-7; D: TRBD2; CDR3: CASSVATGGPYEQYF; DNA: TGTGCCAGCAGCGTAGCTACGGGGGGGCCCTACGAGCAGTACTTC
size: NA; V: TRBV7-9; J: TRBJ1-3; D: NA; CDR3: CASSLWTAVGSGNTIYF; DNA: TGTGCCAGCAGCTTATGGACAGCCGTAGGCTCTGGAAACACCATATATTTT
size: NA; V: TRBV7-3; J: TRBJ2-7; D: TRBD2; CDR3: CASTPGRDYPYEQYF; DNA: TGTGCCAGCACCCCCGGCCGGGACTATCCCTACGAGCAGTACTTC
size: NA; V: TRBV9; J: TRBJ2-7; D: NA; CDR3: CASSVLGTTYEQYF; DNA: TGTGCCAGCAGCGTATTGGGCACCACCTACGAGCAGTACTTC
size: NA; V: TRBV1; J: TRBJ2-6; D: NA; CDR3: CTSRSLCAQSRANVLTF; DNA: TGCACCAGCAGATCTCTATGTGCACAAAGTCGGGCCAACGTCCTGACTTTC
size: NA; V: TRBV7-2; J: TRBJ2-7; D: TRBD2; CDR3: CASSLGLAGGPHEQYF; DNA: TGTGCCAGCAGCTTAGGCCTAGCGGGAGGGCCCCACGAGCAGTACTTC
size: NA; V: TRBV5-6; J: TRBJ2-1; D: NA; CDR3: CASSDTGTGYNEQFF; DNA: TGTGCCAGCAGCGATACAGGGACGGGCTACAATGAGCAGTTCTTC
size: NA; V: TRBV5-4; J: TRBJ1-2; D: NA; CDR3: CASSPGTEYGYTF; DNA: TGTGCCAGCAGCCCCGGGACGGAATATGGCTACACCTTC
size: once; V: TRBV10-3; J: TRBJ2-7; D: NA; CDR3: CAISYGQTSYEQYF; DNA: TGTGCCATCAGTTATGGGCAGACTTCCTACGAGCAGTACTTC
size: NA; V: TRBV5-4; J: TRBJ2-1; D: TRBD2; CDR3: CASSTGLAGGGYNEQFF; DNA: TGTGCCAGCAGCACCGGACTAGCGGGAGGGGGGTACAATGAGCAGTTCTTC
size: NA; V: TRBV15; J: TRBJ1-2; D: NA; CDR3: CATSSGRGDGYTF; DNA: TGTGCCACCAGCTCTGGTCGAGGGGATGGCTACACCTTC
size: NA; V: TRBV21-1; J: TRBJ2-2; D: NA; CDR3: CATLTGSYTGELFF; DNA: TGTGCCACGTTGACAGGGAGTTACACCGGGGAGCTGTTTTTT
size: once; V: TRBV18; J: TRBJ2-5; D: NA; CDR3: CASSPSIETQYF; DNA: TGTGCCAGCTCACCTTCGATCGAGACCCAGTACTTC
size: NA; V: TRBV5-1; J: TRBJ2-3; D: TRBD1; CDR3: CASSPGTASSTDTQYF; DNA: TGCGCCAGCAGCCCGGGGACAGCCTCTAGCACAGATACGCAGTATTTT
size: NA; V: TRBV7-2; J: TRBJ2-5; D: NA; CDR3: CASSYRPEQETQYF; DNA: TGTGCCAGCAGTTACAGACCCGAACAAGAGACCCAGTACTTC
size: NA; V: TRBV5-1; J: TRBJ1-4; D: TRBD1; CDR3: CASSPTGFNEKLFF; DNA: TGCGCCAGCAGCCCGACAGGGTTTAATGAAAAACTGTTTTTT
size: NA; V: TRBV10-3; J: TRBJ2-1; D: TRBD2; CDR3: CAISDSVAGGDEQFF; DNA: TGTGCCATCAGTGATTCCGTAGCGGGAGGGGATGAGCAGTTCTTC
size: NA; V: TRBV5-1; J: TRBJ2-1; D: TRBD1; CDR3: CASYRGQGYEQFF; DNA: TGCGCCAGCTACCGGGGACAGGGCTATGAGCAGTTCTTC